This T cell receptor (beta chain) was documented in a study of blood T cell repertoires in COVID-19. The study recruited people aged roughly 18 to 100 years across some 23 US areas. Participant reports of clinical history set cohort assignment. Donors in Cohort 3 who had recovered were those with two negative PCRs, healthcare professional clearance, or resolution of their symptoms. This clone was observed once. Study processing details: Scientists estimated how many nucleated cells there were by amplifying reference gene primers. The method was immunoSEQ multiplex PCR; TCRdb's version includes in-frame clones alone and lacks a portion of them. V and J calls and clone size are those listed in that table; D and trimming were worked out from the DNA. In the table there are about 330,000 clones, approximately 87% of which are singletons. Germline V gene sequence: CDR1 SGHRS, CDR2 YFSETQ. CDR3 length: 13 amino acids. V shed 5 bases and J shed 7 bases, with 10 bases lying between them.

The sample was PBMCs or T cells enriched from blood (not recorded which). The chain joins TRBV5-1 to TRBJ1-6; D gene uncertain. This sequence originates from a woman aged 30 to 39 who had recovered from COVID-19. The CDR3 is CASSPDGNSPLHF. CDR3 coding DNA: TGCGCCAGCAGTCCCGACGGGAATTCACCCCTCCACTTT. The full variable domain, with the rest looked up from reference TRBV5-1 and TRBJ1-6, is KAGVTQTPRYLIKTRGQQVTLSCSPISGHRSVSWYQQTPGQGLQFLFEYFSETQRNKGNFPGRFSGRQFSNSRSEMNVSTLELGDSALYLCASSPDGNSPLHFGNGTRLTVT.